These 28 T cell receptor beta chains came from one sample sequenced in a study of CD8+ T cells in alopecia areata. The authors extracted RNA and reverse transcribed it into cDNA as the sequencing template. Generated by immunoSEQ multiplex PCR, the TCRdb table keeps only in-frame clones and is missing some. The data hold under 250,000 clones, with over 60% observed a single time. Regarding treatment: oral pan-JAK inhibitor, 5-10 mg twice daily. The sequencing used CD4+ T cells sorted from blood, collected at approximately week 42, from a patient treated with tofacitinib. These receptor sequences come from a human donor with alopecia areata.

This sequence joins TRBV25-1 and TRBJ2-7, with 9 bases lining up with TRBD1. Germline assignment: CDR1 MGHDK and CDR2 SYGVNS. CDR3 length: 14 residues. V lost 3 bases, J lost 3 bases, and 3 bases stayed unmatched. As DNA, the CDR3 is TGTGCCAGCAGTGAGCCGGGACAGGGCTACGAGCAGTACTTC. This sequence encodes CASSEPGQGYEQYF.

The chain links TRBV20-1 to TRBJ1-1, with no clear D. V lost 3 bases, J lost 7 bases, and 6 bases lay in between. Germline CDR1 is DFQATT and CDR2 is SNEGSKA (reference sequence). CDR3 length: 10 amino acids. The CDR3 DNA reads TGCAGTGCTAGTTCACGTGAAGCTTTCTTT. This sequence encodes CSASSREAFF.

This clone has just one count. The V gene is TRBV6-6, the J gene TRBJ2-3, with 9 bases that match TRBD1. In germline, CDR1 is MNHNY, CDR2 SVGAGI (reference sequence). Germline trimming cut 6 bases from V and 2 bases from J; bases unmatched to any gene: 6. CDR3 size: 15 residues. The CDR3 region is CASSKGQGSTDTQYF. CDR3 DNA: TGTGCCAGCAGCAAGGGACAGGGATCCACAGATACGCAGTATTTT.

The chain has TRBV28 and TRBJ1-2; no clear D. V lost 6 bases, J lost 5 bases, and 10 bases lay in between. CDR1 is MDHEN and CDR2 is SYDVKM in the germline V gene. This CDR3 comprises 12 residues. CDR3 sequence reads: CASRNRAYGYTF. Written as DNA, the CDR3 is TGTGCCAGCAGAAACCGAGCATATGGCTACACCTTC.

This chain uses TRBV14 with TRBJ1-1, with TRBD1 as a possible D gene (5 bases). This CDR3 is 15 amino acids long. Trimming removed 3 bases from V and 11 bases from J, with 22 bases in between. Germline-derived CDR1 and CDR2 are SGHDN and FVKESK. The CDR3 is CASSQQPPGLSTAFF. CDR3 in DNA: TGTGCCAGCAGCCAGCAACCCCCGGGACTTTCCACGGCTTTCTTT.

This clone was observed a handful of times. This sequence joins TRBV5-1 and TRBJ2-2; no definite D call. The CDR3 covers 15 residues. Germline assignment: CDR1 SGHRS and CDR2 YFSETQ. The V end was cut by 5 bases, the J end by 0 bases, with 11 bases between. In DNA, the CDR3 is TGCGCCAGCAGTCTTCCCCTAACGAACACCGGGGAGCTGTTTTTT. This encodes CASSLPLTNTGELFF.

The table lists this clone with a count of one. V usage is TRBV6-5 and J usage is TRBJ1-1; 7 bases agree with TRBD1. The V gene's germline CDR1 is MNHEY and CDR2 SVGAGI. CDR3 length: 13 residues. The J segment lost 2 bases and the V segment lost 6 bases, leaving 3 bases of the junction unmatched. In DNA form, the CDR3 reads TGTGCCAGCAGGTACAGGGGAAACACTGAAGCTTTCTTT. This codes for CASRYRGNTEAFF.

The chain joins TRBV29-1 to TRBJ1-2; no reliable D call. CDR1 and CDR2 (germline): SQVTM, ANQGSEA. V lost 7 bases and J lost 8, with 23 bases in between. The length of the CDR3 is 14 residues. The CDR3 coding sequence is TGCAGCGCATATGAAGGGTTGGCTCTTGAAGGCTACACCTTC. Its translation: CSAYEGLALEGYTF.

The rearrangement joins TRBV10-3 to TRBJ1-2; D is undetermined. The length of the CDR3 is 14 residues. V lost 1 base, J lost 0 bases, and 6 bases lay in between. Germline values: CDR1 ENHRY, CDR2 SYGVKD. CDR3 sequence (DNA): TGTGCCATCAGTGAGTTGACGGCTAACTATGGCTACACCTTC. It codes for CAISELTANYGYTF.

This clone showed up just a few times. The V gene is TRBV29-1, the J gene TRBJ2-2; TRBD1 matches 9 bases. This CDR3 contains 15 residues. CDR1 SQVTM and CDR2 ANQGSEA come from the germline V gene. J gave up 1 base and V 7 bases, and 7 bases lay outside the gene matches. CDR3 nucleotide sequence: TGCAGCGCCCGCCGACAGGGGGTGAACACCGGGGAGCTGTTTTTT. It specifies CSARRQGVNTGELFF.

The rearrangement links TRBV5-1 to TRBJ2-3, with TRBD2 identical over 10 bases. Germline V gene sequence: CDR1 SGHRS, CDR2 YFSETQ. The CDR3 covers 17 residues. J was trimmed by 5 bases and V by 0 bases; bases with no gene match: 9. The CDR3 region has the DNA TGCGCCAGCAGCTTGGCCTCGGCTAGCGGGGGCCAAGATACGCAGTATTTT. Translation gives CASSLASASGGQDTQYF.

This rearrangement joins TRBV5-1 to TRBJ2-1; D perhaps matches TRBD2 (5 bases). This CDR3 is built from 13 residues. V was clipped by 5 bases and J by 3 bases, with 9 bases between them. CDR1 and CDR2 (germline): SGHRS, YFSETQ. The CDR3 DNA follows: TGCGCCAGCAGATTAGCGAGCTACAATGAGCAGTTCTTC. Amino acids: CASRLASYNEQFF.

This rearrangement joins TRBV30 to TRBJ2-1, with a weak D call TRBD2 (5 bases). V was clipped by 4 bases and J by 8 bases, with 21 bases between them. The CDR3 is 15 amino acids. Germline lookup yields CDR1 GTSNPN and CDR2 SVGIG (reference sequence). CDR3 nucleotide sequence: TGTGCCTGGAATGAGGGAATAGGACGTATCGATGAGCAGTTCTTC. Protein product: CAWNEGIGRIDEQFF.

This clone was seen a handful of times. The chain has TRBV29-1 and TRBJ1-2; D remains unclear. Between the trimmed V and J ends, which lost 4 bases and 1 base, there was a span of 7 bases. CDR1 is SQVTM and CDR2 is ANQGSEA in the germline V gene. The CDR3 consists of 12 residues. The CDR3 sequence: CSVVAINYGYTF. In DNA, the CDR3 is TGCAGCGTTGTTGCGATTAACTATGGCTACACCTTC.

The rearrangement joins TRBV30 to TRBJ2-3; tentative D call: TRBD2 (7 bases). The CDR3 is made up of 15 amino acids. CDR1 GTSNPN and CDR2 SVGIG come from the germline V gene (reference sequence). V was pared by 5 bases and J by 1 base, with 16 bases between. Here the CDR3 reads CAWSIGGRGTDTQYF. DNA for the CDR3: TGTGCCTGGTCGATCGGGGGGCGCGGCACAGATACGCAGTATTTT. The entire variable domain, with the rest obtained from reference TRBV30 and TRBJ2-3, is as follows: SQTIHQWPATLVQPVGSPLSLECTVEGTSNPNLYWYRQAAGRGLQLLFYSVGIGQISSEVPQNLSASRPQDRQFILSSKKLLLSDSGFYLCAWSIGGRGTDTQYFGPGTRLTVL.

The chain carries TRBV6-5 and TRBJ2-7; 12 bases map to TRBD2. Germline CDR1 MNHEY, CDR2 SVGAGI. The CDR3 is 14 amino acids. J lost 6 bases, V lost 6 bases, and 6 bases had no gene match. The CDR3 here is CASRGLAGQVEQYF. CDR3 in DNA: TGTGCCAGCAGAGGACTAGCGGGACAGGTCGAGCAGTACTTC.

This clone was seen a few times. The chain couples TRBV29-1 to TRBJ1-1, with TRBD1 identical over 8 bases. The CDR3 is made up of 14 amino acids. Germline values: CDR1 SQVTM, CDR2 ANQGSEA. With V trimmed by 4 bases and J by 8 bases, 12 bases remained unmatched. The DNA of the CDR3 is TGCAGCGTTGGGGCCAACGCCGGGACAGGAGAAGCTTTCTTT. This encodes CSVGANAGTGEAFF. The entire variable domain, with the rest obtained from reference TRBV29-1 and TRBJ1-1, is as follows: SAVISQKPSRDICQRGTSLTIQCQVDSQVTMMFWYRQQPGQSLTLIATANQGSEATYESGFVIDKFPISRPNLTFSTLTVSNMSPEDSSIYLCSVGANAGTGEAFFGQGTRLTVV.

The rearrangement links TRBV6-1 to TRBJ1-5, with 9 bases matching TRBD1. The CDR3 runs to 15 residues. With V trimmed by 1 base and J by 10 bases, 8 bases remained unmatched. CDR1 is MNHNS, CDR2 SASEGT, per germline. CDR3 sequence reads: CASSEDSGQGFPQHF. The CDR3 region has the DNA TGTGCCAGCAGTGAAGATTCGGGACAGGGATTTCCCCAGCATTTT.

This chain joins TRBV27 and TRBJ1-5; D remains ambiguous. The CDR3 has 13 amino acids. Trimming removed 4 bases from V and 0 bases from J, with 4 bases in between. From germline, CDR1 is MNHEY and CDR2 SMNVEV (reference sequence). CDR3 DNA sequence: TGTGCCAGCAGTTCGTATAGCAATCAGCCCCAGCATTTT. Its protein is CASSSYSNQPQHF.

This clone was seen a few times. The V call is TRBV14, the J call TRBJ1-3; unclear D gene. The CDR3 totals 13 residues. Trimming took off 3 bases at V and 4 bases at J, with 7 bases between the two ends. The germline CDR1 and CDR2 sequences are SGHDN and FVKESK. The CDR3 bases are TGTGCCAGCAGCCAGGGTTCCGGAAACACCATATATTTT. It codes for CASSQGSGNTIYF.

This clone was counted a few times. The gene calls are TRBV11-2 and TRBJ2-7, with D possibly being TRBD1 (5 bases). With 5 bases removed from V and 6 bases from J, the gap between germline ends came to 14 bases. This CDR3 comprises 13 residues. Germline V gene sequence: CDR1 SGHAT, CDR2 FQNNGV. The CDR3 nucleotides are TGTGCCAGCAGCGCTACATTAGGGGTCGAGCAGTACTTC. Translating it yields CASSATLGVEQYF. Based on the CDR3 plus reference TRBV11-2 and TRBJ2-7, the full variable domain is EAGVAQSPRYKIIEKRQSVAFWCNPISGHATLYWYQQILGQGPKLLIQFQNNGVVDDSQLPKDRFSAERLKGVDSTLKIQPAKLEDSAVYLCASSATLGVEQYFGPGTRLTVT.

The CDR3 loop reads CASSLIDEQFF. CDR3 sequence (DNA): TGTGCCAGCAGCTTGATCGATGAGCAGTTCTTC. The chain links TRBV7-9 to TRBJ2-1; D uncertain. This CDR3 contains 11 residues. From germline, CDR1 is SEHNR and CDR2 FQNEAQ (reference sequence). V was trimmed by 3 bases and J by 8 bases, leaving 5 bases between them.

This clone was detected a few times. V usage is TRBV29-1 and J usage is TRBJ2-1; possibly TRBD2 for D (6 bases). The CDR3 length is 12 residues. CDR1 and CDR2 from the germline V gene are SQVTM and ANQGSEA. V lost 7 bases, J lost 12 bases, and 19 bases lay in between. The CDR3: CSARAGPPGQFF. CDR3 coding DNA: TGCAGCGCCCGGGCGGGGCCCCCAGGGCAGTTCTTC.

The CDR3 loop reads CASSDHLSGFYTF. The CDR3 coding sequence is TGTGCCAGCAGCGACCATCTAAGCGGGTTCTACACCTTC. The V call is TRBV9, the J call TRBJ1-2; D ambiguous. Trimming removed 3 bases at V and 10 bases at J, with 16 bases between. Per germline, CDR1 SGDLS and CDR2 YYNGEE. CDR3 size: 13 residues.

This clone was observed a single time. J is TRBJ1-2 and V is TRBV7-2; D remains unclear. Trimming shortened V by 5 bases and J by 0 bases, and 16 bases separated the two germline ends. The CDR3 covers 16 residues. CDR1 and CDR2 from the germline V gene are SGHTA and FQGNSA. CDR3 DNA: TGTGCCAGCAGCCCCAGGAGGGCGTCGTCTAACTATGGCTACACCTTC. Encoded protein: CASSPRRASSNYGYTF.

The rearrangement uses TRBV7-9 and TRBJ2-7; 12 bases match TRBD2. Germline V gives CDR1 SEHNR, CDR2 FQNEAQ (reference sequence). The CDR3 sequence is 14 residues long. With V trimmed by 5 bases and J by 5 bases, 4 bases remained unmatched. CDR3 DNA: TGTGCCAGCAGCCTGACTAGCGGGGGCCACGAGCAGTACTTC. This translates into CASSLTSGGHEQYF.

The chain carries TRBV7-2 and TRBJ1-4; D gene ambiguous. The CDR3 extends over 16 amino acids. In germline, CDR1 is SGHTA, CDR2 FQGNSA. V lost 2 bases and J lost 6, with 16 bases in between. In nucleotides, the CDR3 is TGTGCCAGCAGCTTAATGGGTCAAGGAACCCATGAAAAACTGTTTTTT. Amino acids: CASSLMGQGTHEKLFF.

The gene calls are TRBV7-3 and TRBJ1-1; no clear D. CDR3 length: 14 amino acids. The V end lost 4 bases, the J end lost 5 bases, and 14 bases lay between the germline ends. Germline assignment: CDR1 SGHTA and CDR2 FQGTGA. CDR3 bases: TGTGCCAGCAGCTCCGGCCCGACGGGGACTGAAGCTTTCTTT. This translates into CASSSGPTGTEAFF.